The 8 T cell receptor beta chains below come from one sample, sequenced in a study of blood T cell repertoires in COVID-19. TCRdb's table, derived via immunoSEQ multiplex PCR, lists solely in-frame clones and lacks some. The sample consists of fewer than 200,000 clones, about four fifths of them appearing once. The sample comprised peripheral blood. Receptor source: a man between 65 and 85 years old with active or convalescent COVID-19.

The rearrangement joins TRBV19 to TRBJ2-7, with 8 bases fitting TRBD1. CDR1 is LNHDA, CDR2 SQIVND, per germline (reference sequence). V trimming: 3 bases; J trimming: 2 bases; junction bases outside the gene matches: 3. CDR3 length: 14 amino acids. The CDR3 loop reads CASSIQGAAYEQYF. CDR3 bases: TGTGCCAGTAGTATCCAGGGGGCAGCCTACGAGCAGTACTTC.

DNA for the CDR3: TGTGCCAGCAGCTTAGTTTTGGGAGGAGAGACCCAGTACTTC. Residues: CASSLVLGGETQYF. This sequence joins TRBV7-2 and TRBJ2-5; D is perhaps TRBD2 (6 bases). V lost 1 base and J 4 bases, leaving 10 bases between the germline ends. This CDR3 spans 14 amino acids. The germline V gene encodes CDR1 SGHTA and CDR2 FQGNSA.

The chain couples TRBV24-1 to TRBJ1-1; D call uncertain. Germline V gene sequence: CDR1 KGHDR, CDR2 SFDVKD. CDR3 size: 13 residues. V lost 1 base and J 8 bases, leaving 10 bases between the germline ends. CDR3 sequence: CATSDFNAMEAFF. Written as DNA, the CDR3 is TGTGCCACCAGTGATTTTAACGCGATGGAAGCTTTCTTT.

V is TRBV5-4 and J is TRBJ1-6; 10 bases match TRBD1. There are 15 residues in the CDR3. Germline-derived CDR1 and CDR2 are SGHNT and YYREEE (reference sequence). After removal of 2 bases from V and 9 bases from J, the junction contained 5 bases not matched to a gene. Here the CDR3 DNA reads TGTGCCAGCAGCTTCTCCGGGACAGGGGTTTCACCCCTCCACTTT. Its protein product is CASSFSGTGVSPLHF.

The V gene is TRBV27, the J gene TRBJ2-1; 11 nucleotides line up with TRBD1. J gave up 7 bases and V 4 bases, and 3 bases lay outside the gene matches. The length of the CDR3 is 14 residues. Germline V gene data show CDR1 as MNHEY and CDR2 as SMNVEV (reference sequence). The CDR3 sequence is CASSSGTGGNEQFF. The CDR3 nucleotides are TGTGCCAGCAGTTCCGGGACAGGGGGAAATGAGCAGTTCTTC.

The V call is TRBV6-5, the J call TRBJ1-2; a possible D gene is TRBD1 (6 bases). Trimming cost V 10 bases and J 2 bases, with 14 bases left between them. The germline V gene encodes CDR1 MNHEY and CDR2 SVGAGI. The CDR3 loop spans 13 amino acids. This chain's CDR3 is CATKRQGNYGYTF. The CDR3 DNA sequence: TGTGCCACCAAAAGGCAGGGGAACTATGGCTACACCTTC.

This chain joins TRBV29-1 and TRBJ1-3; D uncertain. V was pared by 5 bases and J by 5 bases, with 19 bases between. This CDR3 is 15 amino acids long. Germline loops: CDR1 SQVTM, CDR2 ANQGSEA. The CDR3 coding sequence is TGCAGCGTTCAGACTGACGCCCGGCTAAGAAACACCATATATTTT. This codes for CSVQTDARLRNTIYF.

This clone was counted only a few times. CDR3 in amino acids: CASSYSQGATGNTIYF. The CDR3 DNA reads TGTGCCAGCAGTTACTCGCAGGGGGCTACTGGAAACACCATATATTTT. The chain links TRBV6-5 to TRBJ1-3; 8 bases line up with TRBD1. Looked up from germline, CDR1 is MNHEY and CDR2 is SVGAGI. V lost 0 bases, J lost 2 bases, and 3 bases stayed unmatched. The CDR3 runs to 16 residues.